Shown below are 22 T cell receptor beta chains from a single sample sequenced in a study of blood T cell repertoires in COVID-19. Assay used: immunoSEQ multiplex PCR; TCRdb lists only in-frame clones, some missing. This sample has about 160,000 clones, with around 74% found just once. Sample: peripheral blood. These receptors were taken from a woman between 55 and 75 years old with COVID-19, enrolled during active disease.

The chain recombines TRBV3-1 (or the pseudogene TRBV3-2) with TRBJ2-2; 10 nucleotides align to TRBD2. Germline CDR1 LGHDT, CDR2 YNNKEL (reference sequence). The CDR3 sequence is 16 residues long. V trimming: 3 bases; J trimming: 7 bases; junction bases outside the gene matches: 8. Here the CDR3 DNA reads TGTGCCAGCAGCCATATTAGCGGGGGGCGCAGCGGGGAGCTGTTTTTT. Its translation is CASSHISGGRSGELFF.

Here the CDR3 DNA reads TGTGCCAGCAGTTACCAGAGCGGGAGCGAAGCTTTCTTT. Translated, it gives CASSYQSGSEAFF. The chain carries TRBV6-6 and TRBJ1-1; D is ambiguous. CDR1 MNHNY and CDR2 SVGAGI come from the germline V gene (reference sequence). V shed 2 bases and J shed 8 bases, with 12 bases lying between them. The CDR3 contains 13 residues.

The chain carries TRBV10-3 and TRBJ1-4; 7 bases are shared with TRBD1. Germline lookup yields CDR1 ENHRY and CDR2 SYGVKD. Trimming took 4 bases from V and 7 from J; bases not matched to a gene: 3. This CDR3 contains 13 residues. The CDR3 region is CAISGTGIEKLFF. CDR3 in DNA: TGTGCCATCAGTGGGACAGGAATTGAAAAACTGTTTTTT.

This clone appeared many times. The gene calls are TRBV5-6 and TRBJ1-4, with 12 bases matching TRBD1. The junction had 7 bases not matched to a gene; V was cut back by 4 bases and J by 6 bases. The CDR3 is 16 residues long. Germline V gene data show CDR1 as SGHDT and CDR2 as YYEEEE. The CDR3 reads CASSRGTGGKDEKLFF. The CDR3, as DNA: TGTGCCAGCAGCCGAGGGACAGGGGGCAAAGATGAAAAACTGTTTTTT. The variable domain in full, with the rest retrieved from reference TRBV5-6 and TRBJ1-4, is DAGVTQSPTHLIKTRGQQVTLRCSPKSGHDTVSWYQQALGQGPQFIFQYYEEEERQRGNFPDRFSGHQFPNYSSELNVNALLLGDSALYLCASSRGTGGKDEKLFFGSGTQLSVL.

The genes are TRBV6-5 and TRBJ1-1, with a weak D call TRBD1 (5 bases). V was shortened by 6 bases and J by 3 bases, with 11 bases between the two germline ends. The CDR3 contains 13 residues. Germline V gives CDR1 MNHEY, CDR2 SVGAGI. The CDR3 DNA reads TGTGCCAGCAGGCAGGGATGGCACACTGAAGCTTTCTTT. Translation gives CASRQGWHTEAFF.

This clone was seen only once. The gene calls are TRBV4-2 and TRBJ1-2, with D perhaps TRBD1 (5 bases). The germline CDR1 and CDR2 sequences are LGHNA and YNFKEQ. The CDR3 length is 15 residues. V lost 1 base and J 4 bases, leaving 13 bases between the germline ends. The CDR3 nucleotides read TGTGCCAGCAGCCAAGTAGAGCGGGGGAGCTATGGCTACACCTTC. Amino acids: CASSQVERGSYGYTF.

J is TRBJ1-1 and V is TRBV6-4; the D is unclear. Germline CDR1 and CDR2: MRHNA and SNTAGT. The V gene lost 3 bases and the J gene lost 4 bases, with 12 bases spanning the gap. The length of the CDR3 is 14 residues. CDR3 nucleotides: TGTGCCAGCAGTGAGCTTCCGGAGACCACTGAAGCTTTCTTT. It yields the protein CASSELPETTEAFF.

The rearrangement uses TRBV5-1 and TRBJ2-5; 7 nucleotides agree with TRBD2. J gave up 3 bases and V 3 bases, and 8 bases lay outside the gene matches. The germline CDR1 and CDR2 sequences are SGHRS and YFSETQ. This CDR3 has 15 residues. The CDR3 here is CASSSFSGTKETQYF. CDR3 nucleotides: TGCGCCAGCAGCTCGTTTTCCGGGACTAAAGAGACCCAGTACTTC.

Written as DNA, the CDR3 is TGTGCCAGCAGCCCCGGTTCCTACAATGAGCAGTTCTTC. Translating it yields CASSPGSYNEQFF. V usage is TRBV7-3 and J usage is TRBJ2-1; D gene ambiguous. This CDR3 is 13 amino acids long. V was cut by 5 bases and J by 1 base, with 6 bases left in between. Germline CDR1 SGHTA, CDR2 FQGTGA.

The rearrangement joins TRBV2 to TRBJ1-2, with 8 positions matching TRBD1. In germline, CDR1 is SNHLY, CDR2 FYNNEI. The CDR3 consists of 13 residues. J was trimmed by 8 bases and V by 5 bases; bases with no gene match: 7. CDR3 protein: CASSPDRDVGYTF. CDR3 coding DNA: TGTGCCAGCAGTCCGGACAGGGACGTCGGCTACACCTTC. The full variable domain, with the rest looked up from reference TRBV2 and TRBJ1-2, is EPEVTQTPSHQVTQMGQEVILRCVPISNHLYFYWYRQILGQKVEFLVSFYNNEISEKSEIFDDQFSVERPDGSNFTLKIRSTKLEDSAMYFCASSPDRDVGYTFGSGTRLTVV.

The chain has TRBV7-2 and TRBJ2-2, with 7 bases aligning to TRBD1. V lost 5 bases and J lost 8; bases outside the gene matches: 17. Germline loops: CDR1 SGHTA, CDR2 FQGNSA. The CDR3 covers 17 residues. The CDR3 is CASSPTADRSRWGELFF. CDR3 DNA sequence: TGTGCCAGCAGCCCCACGGCGGACAGGAGCCGTTGGGGGGAGCTGTTTTTT.

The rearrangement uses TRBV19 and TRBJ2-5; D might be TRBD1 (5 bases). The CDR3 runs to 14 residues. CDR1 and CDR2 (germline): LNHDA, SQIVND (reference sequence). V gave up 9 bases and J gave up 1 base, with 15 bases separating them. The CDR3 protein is CASRQTATQETQYF. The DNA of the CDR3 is TGTGCCAGCCGACAGACAGCGACCCAAGAGACCCAGTACTTC.

In DNA form, the CDR3 reads TGTGCCAGCAGCGCGAGACAGGGCACCGGGGAGCTGTTTTTT. Amino acid sequence: CASSARQGTGELFF. The chain links TRBV9 to TRBJ2-2; 7 bases align to TRBD1. This CDR3 comprises 14 residues. Trimming took 3 bases from V and 4 from J; bases not matched to a gene: 3. CDR1 SGDLS and CDR2 YYNGEE come from the germline V gene. The whole variable domain, remainder taken from reference TRBV9 and TRBJ2-2, is DSGVTQTPKHLITATGQRVTLRCSPRSGDLSVYWYQQSLDQGLQFLIQYYNGEERAKGNILERFSAQQFPDLHSELNLSSLELGDSALYFCASSARQGTGELFFGEGSRLTVL.

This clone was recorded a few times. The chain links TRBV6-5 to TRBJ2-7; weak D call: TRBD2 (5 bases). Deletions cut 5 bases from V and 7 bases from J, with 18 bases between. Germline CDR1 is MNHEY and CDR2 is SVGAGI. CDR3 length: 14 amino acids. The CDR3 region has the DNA TGTGCCAGCAGTCATTCGACGGGAACCGGGGAGCAGTACGTC. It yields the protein CASSHSTGTGEQYV.

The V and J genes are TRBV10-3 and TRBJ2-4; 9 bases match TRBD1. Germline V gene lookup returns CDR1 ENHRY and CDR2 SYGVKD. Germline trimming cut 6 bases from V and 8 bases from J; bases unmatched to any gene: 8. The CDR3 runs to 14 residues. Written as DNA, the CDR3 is TGTGCCATCAGCCAGACAGGGGGTGATTACATTCAGTACTTC. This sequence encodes CAISQTGGDYIQYF.

The CDR3 region is CATSRGGRRGDEQFF. CDR3 bases: TGTGCCACCAGCAGAGGGGGTCGAAGGGGCGATGAGCAGTTCTTC. This sequence joins TRBV15 and TRBJ2-1; tentatively, D is TRBD1 (5 bases). V lost 1 base and J lost 8, with 15 bases in between. Germline V CDR1 and CDR2: LNHNV, YYDKDF (reference sequence). This CDR3 has 15 residues. Using reference TRBV15 and TRBJ2-1 for the parts outside the CDR3, the full variable domain is DAMVIQNPRYQVTQFGKPVTLSCSQTLNHNVMYWYQQKSSQAPKLLFHYYDKDFNNEADTPDNFQSRRPNTSFCFLDIRSPGLGDTAMYLCATSRGGRRGDEQFFGPGTRLTVL.

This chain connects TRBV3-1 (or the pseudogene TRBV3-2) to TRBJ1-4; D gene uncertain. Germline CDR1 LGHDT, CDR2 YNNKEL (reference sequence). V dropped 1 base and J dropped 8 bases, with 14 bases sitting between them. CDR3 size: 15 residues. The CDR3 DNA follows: TGTGCCAGCAGCCAAGCAGGTTCATATGAGGAAAAACTGTTTTTT. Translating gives CASSQAGSYEEKLFF.

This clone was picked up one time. CDR3 in DNA: TGTGCCAGCAGCCACCTAAATGCGGGCTACACCTTC. This codes for CASSHLNAGYTF. This chain connects TRBV12-3 or TRBV12-4 to TRBJ1-2; D remains ambiguous. The CDR3 loop spans 12 amino acids. V lost 6 bases and J lost 8, with 13 bases in between.

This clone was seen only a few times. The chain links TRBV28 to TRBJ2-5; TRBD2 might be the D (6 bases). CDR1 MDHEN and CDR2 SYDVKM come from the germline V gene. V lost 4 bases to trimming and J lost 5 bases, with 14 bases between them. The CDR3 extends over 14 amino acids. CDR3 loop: CASSSSGSVETQYF. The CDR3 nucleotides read TGTGCCAGCAGTTCGAGCGGGTCTGTCGAGACCCAGTACTTC.

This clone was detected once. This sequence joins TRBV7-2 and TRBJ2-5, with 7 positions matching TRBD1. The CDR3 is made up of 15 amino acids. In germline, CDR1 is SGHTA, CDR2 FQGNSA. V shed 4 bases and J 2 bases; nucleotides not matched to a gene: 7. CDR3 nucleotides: TGTGCCAGCAGCTCTAATTCACAGGGGCAAGAGACCCAGTACTTC. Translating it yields CASSSNSQGQETQYF.

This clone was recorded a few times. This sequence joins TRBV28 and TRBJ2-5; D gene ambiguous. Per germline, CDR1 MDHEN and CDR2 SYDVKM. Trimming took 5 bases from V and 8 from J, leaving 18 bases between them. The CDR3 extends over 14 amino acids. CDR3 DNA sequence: TGTGCCAGCAGTGTCCGGGTTTTTCTAGGAACCCAGTACTTC. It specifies CASSVRVFLGTQYF.

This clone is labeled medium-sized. CDR3 region: CASSPTEVETQYF. The CDR3 region has the DNA TGTGCCAGCAGTCCCACAGAAGTAGAGACCCAGTACTTC. The chain recombines TRBV6-2 or TRBV6-3 with TRBJ2-5; D gene uncertain. Looked up from germline, CDR1 is MNHEY and CDR2 is SVGEGT. The CDR3 loop spans 13 amino acids. V was trimmed by 5 bases and J by 4 bases, leaving 11 bases between them.